The 14 T cell receptor beta chains in this list originate from one sample, sequenced in a study of siplizumab effects on memory and regulatory T cells. TCRdb's copy holds only in-frame clones and misses some; the assay was immunoSEQ multiplex PCR. The sample has roughly 100,000 clones; over 90% are singletons. The sequenced sample consisted of Tregs sorted from blood. The receptors were sampled from a human donor in good health.

This chain uses TRBV6-5 with TRBJ2-2; 8 bases agree with TRBD1. V was clipped by 6 bases and J by 6 bases; unmatched bases: 6. This CDR3 comprises 14 residues. Germline-derived CDR1 and CDR2 are MNHEY and SVGAGI. The CDR3 coding sequence is TGTGCCAGCAGGCGACAGGGGAGCCCCGGGGAGCTGTTTTTT. Its protein product is CASRRQGSPGELFF.

The V and J genes are TRBV5-1 and TRBJ1-1; D is possibly TRBD1 (6 bases). V dropped 3 bases and J dropped 0 bases, with 12 bases sitting between them. The V gene's germline CDR1 is SGHRS and CDR2 YFSETQ. The CDR3 extends over 15 amino acids. For the CDR3, the DNA is TGCGCCAGCAGCTGGGGGGACATCGTGAACACTGAAGCTTTCTTT. Protein: CASSWGDIVNTEAFF.

The chain couples TRBV7-9 to TRBJ2-5; 8 bases fit TRBD1. The germline gives CDR1 SEHNR, CDR2 FQNEAQ (reference sequence). V was clipped by 2 bases and J by 1 base; unmatched bases: 6. The CDR3 sequence is 16 residues long. The CDR3 bases are TGTGCCAGCAGCTTACCTCGGACAGGGCTCCAAGAGACCCAGTACTTC. Its translation is CASSLPRTGLQETQYF.

V usage is TRBV5-1 and J usage is TRBJ2-2, with 11 bases aligning to TRBD1. The germline V gene encodes CDR1 SGHRS and CDR2 YFSETQ. The CDR3 has 15 residues. V lost 4 bases to trimming and J lost 4 bases; unmatched junction nucleotides: 3. CDR3 in amino acids: CASSGTGGSTGELFF. CDR3 bases: TGCGCCAGCAGCGGGACAGGGGGATCCACCGGGGAGCTGTTTTTT.

This chain uses TRBV29-1 with TRBJ2-3; a weak D match, TRBD2 (5 bases). The CDR3 covers 14 residues. V lost 4 bases and J 0 bases, leaving 11 bases between the germline ends. Germline CDR1 is SQVTM and CDR2 is ANQGSEA. The DNA of the CDR3 is TGCAGCGTTGGGCGCGAGGGTAGCACAGATACGCAGTATTTT. Protein: CSVGREGSTDTQYF.

The V call is TRBV7-9, the J call TRBJ2-1; 7 bases are shared with TRBD1. The V gene end was trimmed by 6 bases and the J gene end by 5 bases; junction bases not matched to a gene: 13. This CDR3 comprises 16 residues. Germline CDR1 reads SEHNR; CDR2 reads FQNEAQ (reference sequence). The CDR3 is CASRPSGQVVHNEQFF. The CDR3 region has the DNA TGTGCCAGCAGACCCTCCGGACAGGTGGTCCACAATGAGCAGTTCTTC.

This clone was observed a handful of times. The rearrangement joins TRBV19 to TRBJ1-1; TRBD1 agrees at 11 bases. Germline values: CDR1 LNHDA, CDR2 SQIVND (reference sequence). Unmatched junction bases numbered 8, after V lost 8 bases and J lost 6 bases. The CDR3 has 14 residues. The DNA for the CDR3 is TGTGCCAGTGCCCTTAGGGGACAGGGGGCTGAAGCTTTCTTT. Translated: CASALRGQGAEAFF.

This chain uses TRBV12-5 with TRBJ1-5; D is unclear. Trimming left V 7 bases short and J 3 bases short, with 13 bases between. Germline assignment: CDR1 LGHNT and CDR2 FRNRAP. The CDR3 spans 14 residues. CDR3 in amino acids: CASVIDGFNQPQHF. In nucleotides, the CDR3 is TGTGCTAGTGTCATCGACGGATTCAATCAGCCCCAGCATTTT.

This rearrangement joins TRBV12-5 to TRBJ2-1; D gene unclear. Germline values: CDR1 LGHNT, CDR2 FRNRAP. V lost 1 base to trimming and J lost 2 bases, with 6 bases between them. The CDR3 has 14 residues. CDR3 region: CASGLGRAYNEQFF. As DNA, the CDR3 is TGTGCTAGTGGTTTGGGGAGAGCCTACAATGAGCAGTTCTTC.

V is TRBV5-5 and J is TRBJ1-4, with 9 bases lining up with TRBD1. The V gene's germline CDR1 is SGHKS and CDR2 YYEKEE (reference sequence). The V segment lost 3 bases and the J segment 5 bases; nucleotides outside the gene matches: 5. This CDR3 is built from 15 residues. The CDR3 region has the DNA TGTGCCAGCAGCTCCCGGGACAGGGCAAATGAAAAACTGTTTTTT. Its translation is CASSSRDRANEKLFF.

The V call is TRBV5-1, the J call TRBJ1-1; a weak D match, TRBD1 (5 bases). V lost 0 bases to trimming and J lost 0 bases, with 9 bases between them. The CDR3 spans 15 residues. CDR1 is SGHRS, CDR2 YFSETQ, per germline. The CDR3 DNA reads TGCGCCAGCAGCTTGGTTCGGGGCCTGAACACTGAAGCTTTCTTT. Protein product: CASSLVRGLNTEAFF.

The gene calls are TRBV30 and TRBJ2-3; no reliable D call. The CDR3 is 12 residues long. V shed 1 base and J shed 4 bases, with 6 bases lying between them. Germline assignment: CDR1 GTSNPN and CDR2 SVGIG (reference sequence). This CDR3 is CAWSAGPDTQYF. The CDR3 DNA reads as TGTGCCTGGAGTGCGGGCCCAGATACGCAGTATTTT.

J is TRBJ2-3 and V is TRBV29-1; 9 bases fit TRBD1. The CDR3 contains 16 residues. Trimming removed 0 bases from V and 3 bases from J; junction bases left unmatched: 7. Per germline, CDR1 SQVTM and CDR2 ANQGSEA. CDR3 bases: TGCAGCGTTGAAGAGGGGTGGGGACAGGGAACAGATACGCAGTATTTT. This encodes CSVEEGWGQGTDTQYF.

This rearrangement joins TRBV4-1 to TRBJ2-1; the D is unclear. Trimming stripped 3 bases from V and 0 bases from J, with 0 bases between. The CDR3 runs 12 residues. Germline CDR1 reads MGHRA; CDR2 reads YSYEKL. CDR3 in amino acids: CASSHSYNEQFF. The CDR3 DNA follows: TGCGCCAGCAGCCACTCCTACAATGAGCAGTTCTTC.